The T cell receptor (beta chain) under discussion was sequenced for a study of glioma-infiltrating T cells (dated by TCRdb to 2016 to 2017). About the investigation overall: Glioma tissue, non-neoplastic brain tissue and matched peripheral blood mononuclear cells were used as sources from which TCR alpha- and beta-chain repertoires were sequenced. The paired cohort comprised three low-grade glioma patients, 7 or 8 primary glioblastoma patients and three non-glioma patients contributing non-neoplastic brain tissue. To measure how far tissue and blood T-cell populations diverged, each tissue-infiltrating repertoire was compared against the peripheral blood repertoire of the same patient.

In its sample, this clonotype was seen many times. Its specific antigen is unknown. Base qualities are not recorded, but no much larger clone differs from it by a single base. The cysteine opens and the phenylalanine closes a CDR3 of 14 amino acids. Of the read, only the CDR3 DNA is kept; its 42 bases are in frame from base 1. As encoded in the germline V gene (reference sequence), CDR1 is MNHEY while CDR2 is SMNVEV. V is cut by 1 base and J by 3 bases, and the space between the germline ends is 9 bases. General findings and caveats noted by the study authors: Very few CDR3 sequences were found to be shared between tissue and blood, and this scarcity was attributed to high CDR3 diversity and limited sampling. VJ-independent divergence between tissue and blood was lower than expected in non-neoplastic patients but higher than expected in all gliomas, particularly low-grade gliomas. The group comparisons were based on small numbers of patients: three non-neoplastic, three low-grade glioma and several glioblastoma patients.

The iRepertoire nested amplicon-rescue multiplex PCR (arm-PCR) platform was used to amplify TCR alpha and beta CDR3 regions from RNA. One-step reverse transcription and amplification used about 95-450 ng of tissue mRNA or PBMC total RNA as input. Following bead purification, Illumina adapters were added by a secondary multiplex PCR, and the libraries were gel-purified between 200 and 400 bp. Internal 6-nucleotide barcodes were carried by the libraries and were used for demultiplexing. Sequencing of libraries was performed on an Illumina MiSeq with 2x220 or 2x250 nucleotide paired-end reads. The study's processing was this. Paired reads were merged using FLASH 1.2.11 and aligned with BWA-MEM to the GRCh37 human genome, and TRA and TRB reads were then extracted. V and J assignment used an IMGT-derived reference of cassette sequences and CDR3 motifs that included pseudogenes. Reads were translated in three frames, and productive CDR3s were defined by a C…FGXG motif without stop codons. A clonotype was defined as a unique combination of a V-J cassette pair and a CDR3 amino acid sequence. Filtering of reads was based on Hamming distance, with the threshold set by the sequence error rate of each sample in mapped regions. TCRdb trimmed the raw reads at Q25, called clones with MiXCR and kept productive beta chains. Rows with one shared CDR3 protein collapse into an entry with the most common genes and DNA. These V and J calls are TCRdb output, not the study's own analysis. In this sample the table shows approximately 120,000 distinct CDR3 sequences, approximately 26% of which occur a single time. The leading ten clones occupy roughly a third of the sample.

The source material was glioma tissue, nonneoplastic brain tissue, or PBMCs (not recorded which). The sequence joins TRBV27 to TRBJ1-1; the D gene is unclear. This clonotype originated in a human donor with low-grade glioma or glioblastoma, undergoing nonglioma brain surgery, or in good health (not recorded which). DNA sequence: TGTGCCAGCAGTTTATTCTGGGGAGACACTGAAGCTTTCTTT. It translates as CASSLFWGDTEAFF.